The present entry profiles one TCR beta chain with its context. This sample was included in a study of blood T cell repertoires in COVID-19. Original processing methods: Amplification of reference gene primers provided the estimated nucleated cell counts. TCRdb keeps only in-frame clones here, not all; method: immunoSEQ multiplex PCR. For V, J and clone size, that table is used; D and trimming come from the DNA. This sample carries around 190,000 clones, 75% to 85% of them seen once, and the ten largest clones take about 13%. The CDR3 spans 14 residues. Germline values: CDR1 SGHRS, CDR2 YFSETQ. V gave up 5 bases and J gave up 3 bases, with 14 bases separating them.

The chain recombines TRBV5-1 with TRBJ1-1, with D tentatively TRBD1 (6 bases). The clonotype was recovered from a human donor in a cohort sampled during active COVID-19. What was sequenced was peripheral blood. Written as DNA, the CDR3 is TGCGCCAGCAGTTACAGGGCGATGGACACTGAAGCTTTCTTT. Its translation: CASSYRAMDTEAFF.